This is a list of T cell receptor beta chains from one sample in a study of OX40 agonist ivuxolimab in advanced cancers. TCRdb's copy holds only in-frame clones and misses some; the assay was immunoSEQ multiplex PCR. The sample shows 90,000 or so clones, roughly 89% of them seen only once. The sample in question was CD4+ or CD8+ T cells sorted from blood, obtained in a trial of the OX40 agonist ivuxolimab. These receptor sequences come from an adult with an advanced solid tumor such as melanoma, head and neck, liver or kidney cancer. The CDR3 runs from the conserved cysteine through the conserved F or W.

cdr3_aa: CASSLGTGGQETQYF
v_call: TRBV13
j_call: TRBJ2-5
cdr3_length: 15

cdr3_aa: CASSKEAEPSTDTQYF
v_call: TRBV21-1
j_call: TRBJ2-3
cdr3_length: 16

cdr3_aa: CASSLQGTSGNNEQFF
v_call: TRBV7-2
j_call: TRBJ2-1
cdr3_length: 16

cdr3_aa: CASSSPPRAGVPAYEQYF
v_call: TRBV5-1
j_call: TRBJ2-7
cdr3_length: 18

cdr3_aa: CASSPTTPQETQYF
v_call: TRBV7-8
j_call: TRBJ2-5
cdr3_length: 14

cdr3_aa: CATSVGMNTEAFF
v_call: TRBV14
j_call: TRBJ1-1
cdr3_length: 13

cdr3_aa: CASSHKGGLQTNTGELFF
v_call: TRBV21-1
j_call: TRBJ2-2
cdr3_length: 18

cdr3_aa: CASSQAGRAYNEQFF
v_call: TRBV14
j_call: TRBJ2-1
cdr3_length: 15

cdr3_aa: CASSYGILNTEAFF
v_call: TRBV11-2
j_call: TRBJ1-1
cdr3_length: 14

cdr3_aa: CASSPRRTGDTEAFF
v_call: TRBV7-8
j_call: TRBJ1-1
cdr3_length: 15

cdr3_aa: CATSRDRREDTQYF
v_call: TRBV15
j_call: TRBJ2-3
cdr3_length: 14

cdr3_aa: CASSVTGGNQPQHF
v_call: TRBV5-1
j_call: TRBJ1-5
cdr3_length: 14

cdr3_aa: CASSLGVDQPQHF
v_call: TRBV7-9
j_call: TRBJ1-5
cdr3_length: 13

cdr3_aa: CASSWGRSGDEQFF
v_call: TRBV14
j_call: TRBJ2-1
cdr3_length: 14

cdr3_aa: CASSPRQETQYF
v_call: TRBV6-5
j_call: TRBJ2-5
cdr3_length: 12

cdr3_aa: CASSASKGAFF
v_call: TRBV7-6
j_call: TRBJ1-1
cdr3_length: 11

cdr3_aa: CASSSGTGGNEQFF
v_call: TRBV18
j_call: TRBJ2-1
cdr3_length: 14

cdr3_aa: CASSPYPQQPQHF
v_call: TRBV18
j_call: TRBJ1-5
cdr3_length: 13

cdr3_aa: CAISGRRTGGGDEQFF
v_call: TRBV10-3
j_call: TRBJ2-1
cdr3_length: 16

cdr3_aa: CASGSLPGRETQYF
v_call: TRBV27
j_call: TRBJ2-5
cdr3_length: 14

cdr3_aa: CASSPEGSNTGELFF
v_call: TRBV11-2
j_call: TRBJ2-2
cdr3_length: 15

cdr3_aa: CASSDLSSTWGTDTQYF
v_call: TRBV10-1
j_call: TRBJ2-3
cdr3_length: 17

cdr3_aa: CASSFTGYDTQYF
v_call: TRBV11-1
j_call: TRBJ2-3
cdr3_length: 13

cdr3_aa: CASGTVKNTEAFF
v_call: TRBV6-1
j_call: TRBJ1-1
cdr3_length: 13

cdr3_aa: CASRPRLAPSTDTQYF
v_call: TRBV13
j_call: TRBJ2-3
cdr3_length: 16

cdr3_aa: CASSPTSGYNEQFF
v_call: TRBV5-1
j_call: TRBJ2-1
cdr3_length: 14

cdr3_aa: CASSFNVGSYNEQFF
v_call: TRBV7-7
j_call: TRBJ2-1
cdr3_length: 15

cdr3_aa: CASSEAQWNSYNEQFF
v_call: TRBV6-1
j_call: TRBJ2-1
cdr3_length: 16

cdr3_aa: CASSLEVDTNTGELFF
v_call: TRBV5-4
j_call: TRBJ2-2
cdr3_length: 16

cdr3_aa: CASSQEQGPGGQPQHF
v_call: TRBV18
j_call: TRBJ1-5
cdr3_length: 16

cdr3_aa: CASSDGQVGKAKNIQYF
v_call: TRBV7-8
j_call: TRBJ2-4
cdr3_length: 17

cdr3_aa: CASSPPGGGNTEAFF
v_call: TRBV5-4
j_call: TRBJ1-1
cdr3_length: 15

cdr3_aa: CASTPNRAGDETQYF
v_call: TRBV19
j_call: TRBJ2-5
cdr3_length: 15

cdr3_aa: CASSPLRDGYEQYF
v_call: TRBV18
j_call: TRBJ2-7
cdr3_length: 14

cdr3_aa: CATSRGGTGNLQYF
v_call: TRBV15
j_call: TRBJ2-5
cdr3_length: 14

cdr3_aa: CASSEALGFLYEQYF
v_call: TRBV6-1
j_call: TRBJ2-7
cdr3_length: 15

cdr3_aa: CASSLGPISIRYNEKLFF
v_call: TRBV7-6
j_call: TRBJ1-4
cdr3_length: 18

cdr3_aa: CASSPRTDHNEQFF
v_call: TRBV7-3
j_call: TRBJ2-1
cdr3_length: 14

cdr3_aa: CASSLTGDGYTF
v_call: TRBV2
j_call: TRBJ1-2
cdr3_length: 12

cdr3_aa: CSAVDYGYTF
v_call: TRBV20-1
j_call: TRBJ1-2
cdr3_length: 10

cdr3_aa: CASSQLASRESDTQYF
v_call: TRBV6-4
j_call: TRBJ2-3
cdr3_length: 16

cdr3_aa: CSVGRANTEAFF
v_call: TRBV29-1
j_call: TRBJ1-1
cdr3_length: 12

cdr3_aa: CASSLDQYNEQFF
v_call: TRBV11-3
j_call: TRBJ2-1
cdr3_length: 13

cdr3_aa: CASSTEARSTDTQYF
v_call: TRBV19
j_call: TRBJ2-3
cdr3_length: 15

cdr3_aa: CASSVGGRSYGYTF
v_call: TRBV9
j_call: TRBJ1-2
cdr3_length: 14

cdr3_aa: CASSLNEGDTQYF
v_call: TRBV5-1
j_call: TRBJ2-3
cdr3_length: 13

cdr3_aa: CASSYVQGAGEQYF
v_call: TRBV6-5
j_call: TRBJ2-7
cdr3_length: 14

cdr3_aa: CASSIRLADANEQFF
v_call: TRBV19
j_call: TRBJ2-1
cdr3_length: 15

cdr3_aa: CASSFGEGRGTQYF
v_call: TRBV7-2
j_call: TRBJ2-5
cdr3_length: 14

cdr3_aa: CASSPQQGAFF
v_call: TRBV6-5
j_call: TRBJ1-1
cdr3_length: 11

cdr3_aa: CASSKAYRGVNQPQHF
v_call: TRBV21-1
j_call: TRBJ1-5
cdr3_length: 16

cdr3_aa: CASSIDRLAGDHEQYF
v_call: TRBV19
j_call: TRBJ2-7
cdr3_length: 16

cdr3_aa: CASSTGGGLYNEQFF
v_call: TRBV6-5
j_call: TRBJ2-1
cdr3_length: 15

cdr3_aa: CASSPLPGLSSYEQYF
v_call: TRBV18
j_call: TRBJ2-7
cdr3_length: 16

cdr3_aa: CASSYSDRGPYGYTF
v_call: TRBV6-5
j_call: TRBJ1-2
cdr3_length: 15

cdr3_aa: CASSKGQGPQPQHF
v_call: TRBV6-6
j_call: TRBJ1-5
cdr3_length: 14

cdr3_aa: CASSPQRTTDTQYF
v_call: TRBV6-1
j_call: TRBJ2-3
cdr3_length: 14

cdr3_aa: CASSRNGEGETQYF
v_call: TRBV4-3
j_call: TRBJ2-5
cdr3_length: 14

cdr3_aa: CASSPLGPVNTGELFF
v_call: TRBV5-4
j_call: TRBJ2-2
cdr3_length: 16

cdr3_aa: CASSLGWSTDTQYF
v_call: TRBV7-6
j_call: TRBJ2-3
cdr3_length: 14